The rows below give T cell receptor beta chains drawn from one sample of a study of OX40 agonist ivuxolimab in advanced cancers. TCRdb's table, derived via immunoSEQ multiplex PCR, lists solely in-frame clones and lacks some. This sample has about 50,000 clones; approximately 85% occur once, and the top ten carry less than 2%. The material sequenced was CD4+ or CD8+ T cells sorted from blood, taken in a trial of the OX40 agonist ivuxolimab. The receptors originated from an adult with an advanced solid tumor such as melanoma, head and neck, liver or kidney cancer. Both conserved end residues are trimmed from each CDR3. Some rows mark clone size as missing; the rest say once, few, many or name a class of expanded clone.

>NA|TRBJ2-3|TRBV9
ASSVVGQPLTDTQY
>NA|TRBJ1-1|TRBV5-1
ASSTGQGDTEAF
>NA|TRBJ1-5|TRBV7-2
ASSQRDRGGLNQPQH
>NA|TRBJ1-4|TRBV7-8
ASSLRGSNEKLF
>NA|TRBJ1-4|TRBV19
ASSMDRVTNEKLF
>NA|TRBJ1-3|TRBV9
ASSGNSGNTIY
>NA|TRBJ2-1|TRBV11-2
ASSLGAGTGQF
>NA|TRBJ2-3|TRBV5-6
ASSRPGQGGDTQY
>NA|TRBJ2-1|TRBV6-5
ASSFPGGPKEQF
>few|TRBJ2-5|TRBV19
ASTTGGEETQY
>few|TRBJ1-5|TRBV9
ASNQGPEQPQH
>NA|TRBJ2-1|TRBV6-5
ASSYRGLGYNEQF
>NA|TRBJ2-1|TRBV5-1
ASSLDPGGEQF
>NA|TRBJ2-5|TRBV30
AWSVGGGLGETQY
>NA|TRBJ2-3|TRBV7-2
ASSFRGSTDTQY
>NA|TRBJ2-6|TRBV11-2
ASSLELAGTLLIGANVLT
>NA|TRBJ2-2|TRBV19
ASSFLGTGELF
>NA|TRBJ2-1|TRBV5-8
ASSFLGGWYNEQF
>once|TRBJ1-2|TRBV5-6
ASSLPPKPLPYGYT
>NA|TRBJ2-2|TRBV4-3
ASSNGEPNTGELF
>NA|TRBJ2-1|TRBV4-3
ASSQDIGRQEQF
>NA|TRBJ1-3|TRBV6-5
ASSPRRGGNTIY
>NA|TRBJ2-5|TRBV5-1
ASSLGAGPETQY
>NA|TRBJ1-1|TRBV5-1
ASSLGAAVSTEAF
>NA|TRBJ1-5|TRBV25-1
ASSGGQGFGQPQH
>NA|TRBJ2-7|TRBV9
ASSVGIRDRGDEQY
>NA|TRBJ2-1|TRBV19
ASSPNGANPNEQF
>NA|TRBJ2-1|TRBV5-1
ASSQNSYNEQF
>NA|TRBJ2-5|TRBV29-1
SGETQY
>NA|TRBJ2-1|TRBV19
ASASLAGGTYNEQF
>few|TRBJ2-7|TRBV7-2
ASSLARTYEQY
>NA|TRBJ1-2|TRBV27
ASSFRQGSSNGYT
>NA|TRBJ1-2|TRBV29-1
SARTPSDRRNGYT
>NA|TRBJ2-1|TRBV2
ASSEWKMQF
>NA|TRBJ2-7|TRBV6-1
ASSEMTRLGYEQY
>NA|TRBJ2-1|TRBV5-6
ASSFSREQF
>NA|TRBJ2-7|TRBV29-1
SVEVSSYEQY
>NA|TRBJ1-1|TRBV18
ASSPPTGQGGF
>NA|TRBJ2-7|TRBV7-3
ASSQEAGGSEQY
>NA|TRBJ2-1|TRBV10-2
ASSESRASGRYEQF
>NA|TRBJ2-5|TRBV2
ASRQGKETQY
>NA|TRBJ2-1|TRBV19
ASHGGFTGEQF
>NA|TRBJ1-1|TRBV5-5
ASSLIFIFDAEAF
>once|TRBJ2-7|TRBV29-1
SVDGTGTYEQY
>once|TRBJ1-6|TRBV6-5
ASRVDGTNSPLH